Listed below are T cell receptor beta chains from one sample, sequenced in a study of shared clonotypes between healthy human individuals. Data came from immunoSEQ multiplex PCR; TCRdb stores just in-frame clones and leaves some out. The table lists about 960,000 clones, around 80% of them singletons. The material sequenced was memory CD4+ T cells sorted from blood. Every receptor here comes from a man aged 18 to 29 in good health. Each CDR3 is given with its conserved first and last residue. The order of the fields is V gene, J gene, D gene, clone size, CDR3 DNA, CDR3 protein. D genes are given only for firm matches. Size is stated for part of the rows, as once, few or many counts, or as a class when the clone is expanded.

TRBV5-1,TRBJ2-5,TRBD2,once,TGCGCCAGCAGCTTAAGCGGGGCCCAAGAGACCCAGTACTTC,CASSLSGAQETQYF
TRBV5-1,TRBJ2-6,NA,NA,TGCGCCAGCAGCTTGGCCGGTCAGGGTGCAGGGGCCAACGTCCTGACTTTC,CASSLAGQGAGANVLTF
TRBV15,TRBJ1-3,NA,NA,TGTGCCACCAGCAGAAGTGACCTTCGCTCTGGAAACACCATATATTTT,CATSRSDLRSGNTIYF
TRBV9,TRBJ1-2,NA,NA,TGTGCCAGCACCCTTCCGGGAAGAAGTTATGGCTACACCTTC,CASTLPGRSYGYTF
TRBV2,TRBJ2-7,NA,NA,TGTGCCAGCAGTCGAGGGAGGTCCTACGAGCAGTACTTC,CASSRGRSYEQYF
TRBV10-1,TRBJ1-5,TRBD1,NA,TGCGCCAGCAGCGGGACAGGGGCTCAGCCCCAGCATTTT,CASSGTGAQPQHF
TRBV19,TRBJ1-1,NA,NA,TGTGCCAGTAGTATTGACGAGAGCCCAAACACTGAAGCTTTCTTT,CASSIDESPNTEAFF
TRBV4-2,TRBJ2-5,NA,NA,TGTGCCAGCAGCTCTGCAGGGTCAGAGACCCAGTACTTC,CASSSAGSETQYF
TRBV14,TRBJ2-3,NA,NA,TGTGCCAGCAGCCCTGCAGATACGCAGTATTTT,CASSPADTQYF
TRBV5-8,TRBJ2-3,TRBD2,NA,TGTGCCGCCGGGGCAGGGACTAGCGGGAGTCCTACCACAGATACGCAGTATTTT,CAAGAGTSGSPTTDTQYF
TRBV11-2,TRBJ2-1,NA,NA,TGTGCCAGCAGCTTAGAGTGGGCCGCTAGCGCCGGATTGGATGAGCAGTTCTTC,CASSLEWAASAGLDEQFF
TRBV2,TRBJ1-2,NA,NA,TGTGCCAGCAGTGAATCATCCGGGGGGACCTATGGCTACACCTTC,CASSESSGGTYGYTF
TRBV9,TRBJ1-6,NA,few,TGTGCCAGCAGCGTAGGGGGCAGGGATAATTCACCCCTCCACTTT,CASSVGGRDNSPLHF
TRBV30,TRBJ1-1,TRBD1,few,TGTGCCGCAGACAGGGCGAGTTTGACTGAAGCTTTCTTT,CAADRASLTEAFF
TRBV29-1,TRBJ1-1,TRBD1,many,TGCAGCGTTTCAGGGGGATACAACACTGAAGCTTTCTTT,CSVSGGYNTEAFF
TRBV5-8,TRBJ2-1,TRBD2,NA,TGTGCCAGCAGCGCCACTACTAGCGGGTTCGTTAACTGGCAGTTCTTC,CASSATTSGFVNWQFF
TRBV29-1,TRBJ1-2,TRBD1,NA,TGCAGCGTTCACCGGACAGGGAGTATCGGCTACACCTTC,CSVHRTGSIGYTF
TRBV7-8,TRBJ2-1,NA,once,TGTGCCAGCAGCCCTTACAATGAGCAGTTCTTC,CASSPYNEQFF
TRBV18,TRBJ2-7,NA,NA,TGTGCCAGCTCATCCTGGACGGAAGCCTTCCACGAGCAGTACTTC,CASSSWTEAFHEQYF
TRBV6-1,TRBJ1-5,NA,NA,TGTGCCAGCAGTGGGGGACGGTCCTTAAGATTTGGCAATCAGCCCCAGCATTTT,CASSGGRSLRFGNQPQHF
TRBV5-1,TRBJ1-6,TRBD1,NA,TGCGCCAGCAGCCCTGGACAGGGCGGTTCACCCCTCCACTTT,CASSPGQGGSPLHF
TRBV18,TRBJ2-7,NA,once,TGTGCCAGCTCACTAGCCGTGCTTGGGGCTCGTGTCCACGAGCAGTACTTC,CASSLAVLGARVHEQYF
TRBV11-2,TRBJ2-1,NA,NA,TGTGCCAGCAGCTTAGAGACCGCGGATGAGCAGTTCTTC,CASSLETADEQFF
TRBV30,TRBJ1-1,NA,NA,TGTGCCTGGAGTGTACGCCGGGAAGTAAGGACTGAAGCTTTCTTT,CAWSVRREVRTEAFF
TRBV10-1,TRBJ1-1,NA,few,TGCGCCAGCAGTGAGTCGACAGGCCTCTCTGAAGCTTTCTTT,CASSESTGLSEAFF
TRBV7-2,TRBJ2-1,NA,NA,TGTGCCAGCAGCTCCACGTATGAGCAGTTCTTC,CASSSTYEQFF
TRBV18,TRBJ2-5,TRBD1,NA,TGTGCCAGCTCACCACGACAGGGAGAGCAAGAGACCCAGTACTTC,CASSPRQGEQETQYF
TRBV5-1,TRBJ1-1,NA,NA,TGCGCCAGCAGCCCGGGGGGTGAAGCTTTCTTT,CASSPGGEAFF
TRBV5-5,TRBJ2-5,TRBD1,NA,TGTGCCAGCAGCCTGGGTGGGATCTCCGGGACAGGCCAAGAGACCCAGTACTTC,CASSLGGISGTGQETQYF
TRBV30,TRBJ1-2,NA,NA,TGTGCCTGGAGTGTAACCAGGGCGACTGGCTACACCTTC,CAWSVTRATGYTF
TRBV11-2,TRBJ1-5,NA,once,TGTGCCAGCAGCTTAGACGGGAGTAGCAATCAGCCCCAGCATTTT,CASSLDGSSNQPQHF
TRBV10-3,TRBJ2-7,NA,NA,TGTGCCATCAGGGAACCACAGGGATACGAGCAGTACTTC,CAIREPQGYEQYF
TRBV5-1,TRBJ1-4,NA,NA,TGCGCCAGCAGCTTCGACACAGCAACTAATGAAAAACTGTTTTTT,CASSFDTATNEKLFF
TRBV29-1,TRBJ1-1,NA,once,TGCAGCGGGATCAGGAACACTGAAGCTTTCTTT,CSGIRNTEAFF
TRBV5-4,TRBJ1-5,NA,NA,TGTGCCAGCAGCTTGGGGGGGAGCAATCAGCCCCAGCATTTT,CASSLGGSNQPQHF
TRBV5-4,TRBJ2-5,NA,NA,TGTGCCAGCAGCTTTCGAGCTGGGGGAGGAGAGACCCAGTACTTC,CASSFRAGGGETQYF
TRBV29-1,TRBJ2-7,TRBD1,NA,TGCAGCGTTGTGGGGGACAGACTATACTCCTACGAGCAGTACTTC,CSVVGDRLYSYEQYF
TRBV28,TRBJ1-2,NA,NA,TGTGCCAGCATATCTTCCCCGGCAGGGGTCCGCTATGGCTACACCTTC,CASISSPAGVRYGYTF
TRBV7-2,TRBJ2-1,NA,NA,TGTGCCAGCAGCCTCGGGGCGGGCTCCTACAATGAGCAGTTCTTC,CASSLGAGSYNEQFF